This T cell receptor beta chain was recorded in a study of control samples from healthy donors and cancer patients. Generated by immunoSEQ multiplex PCR, the TCRdb table keeps only in-frame clones and is missing some. Of about 160,000 clones in the sample, approximately 94% are singletons; the top ten hold around 8%. The receptor was derived from a woman between 40 and 50 years old in good health. The specimen sequenced was blood.

CDR3 in DNA: TGTGCCAGCAGTTTAGACCCTAGCGGGGCGGGTGAGCAGTTCTTC. Protein product: CASSLDPSGAGEQFF. The chain joins TRBV27 to TRBJ2-1, with 9 positions matching TRBD2. The CDR3 sequence is 15 residues long. The J segment lost 9 bases and the V segment lost 2 bases, leaving 8 bases of the junction unmatched. The germline V gene encodes CDR1 MNHEY and CDR2 SMNVEV (reference sequence).